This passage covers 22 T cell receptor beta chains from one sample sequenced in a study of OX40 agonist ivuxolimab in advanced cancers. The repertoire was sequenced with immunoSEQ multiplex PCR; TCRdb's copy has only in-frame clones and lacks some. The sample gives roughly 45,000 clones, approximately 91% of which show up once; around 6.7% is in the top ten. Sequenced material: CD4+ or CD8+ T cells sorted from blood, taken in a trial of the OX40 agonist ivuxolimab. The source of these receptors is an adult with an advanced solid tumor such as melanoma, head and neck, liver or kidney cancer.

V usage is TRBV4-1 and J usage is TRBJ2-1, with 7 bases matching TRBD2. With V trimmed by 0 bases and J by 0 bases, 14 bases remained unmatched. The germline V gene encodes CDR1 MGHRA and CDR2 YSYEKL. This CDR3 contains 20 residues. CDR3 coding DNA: TGCGCCAGCAGCCAAGATTTCTATGAAGCGGGGACTACCTCCTACAATGAGCAGTTCTTC. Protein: CASSQDFYEAGTTSYNEQFF.

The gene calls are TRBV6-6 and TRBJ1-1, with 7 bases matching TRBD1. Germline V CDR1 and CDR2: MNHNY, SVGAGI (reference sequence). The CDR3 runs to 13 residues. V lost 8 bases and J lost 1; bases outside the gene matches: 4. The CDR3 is CASGPGGNTEAFF. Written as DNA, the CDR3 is TGTGCCAGCGGTCCAGGGGGGAACACTGAAGCTTTCTTT.

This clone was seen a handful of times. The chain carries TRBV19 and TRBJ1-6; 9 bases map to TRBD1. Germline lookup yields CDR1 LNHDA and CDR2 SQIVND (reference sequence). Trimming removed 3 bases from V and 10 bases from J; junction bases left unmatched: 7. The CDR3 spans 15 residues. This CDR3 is CASSIRGTGHSPLHF. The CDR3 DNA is TGTGCCAGTAGTATTCGGGGGACAGGGCACTCACCCCTCCACTTT.

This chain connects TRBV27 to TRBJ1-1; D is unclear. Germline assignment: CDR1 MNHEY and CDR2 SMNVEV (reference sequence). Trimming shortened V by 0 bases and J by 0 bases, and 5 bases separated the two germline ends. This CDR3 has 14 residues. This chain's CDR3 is CASSLSNLNTEAFF. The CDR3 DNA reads TGTGCCAGCAGTTTATCGAATTTGAACACTGAAGCTTTCTTT.

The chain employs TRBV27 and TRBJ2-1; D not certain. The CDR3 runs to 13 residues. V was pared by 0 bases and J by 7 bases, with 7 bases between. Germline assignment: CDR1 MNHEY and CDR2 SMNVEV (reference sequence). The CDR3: CASSLSLSNEQFF. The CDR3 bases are TGTGCCAGCAGTTTATCCCTCTCGAATGAGCAGTTCTTC.

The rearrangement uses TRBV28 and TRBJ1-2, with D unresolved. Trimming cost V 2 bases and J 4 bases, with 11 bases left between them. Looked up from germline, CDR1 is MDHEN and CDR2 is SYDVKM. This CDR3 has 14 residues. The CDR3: CASSLLARRYGYTF. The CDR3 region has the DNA TGTGCCAGCAGTTTACTGGCGAGGCGCTATGGCTACACCTTC.

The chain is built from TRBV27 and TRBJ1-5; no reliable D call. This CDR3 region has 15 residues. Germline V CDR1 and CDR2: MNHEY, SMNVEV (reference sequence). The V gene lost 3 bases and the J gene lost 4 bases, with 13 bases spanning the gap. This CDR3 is CASSFRVLINQPQHF. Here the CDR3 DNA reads TGTGCCAGCAGTTTCCGGGTACTAATTAATCAGCCCCAGCATTTT.

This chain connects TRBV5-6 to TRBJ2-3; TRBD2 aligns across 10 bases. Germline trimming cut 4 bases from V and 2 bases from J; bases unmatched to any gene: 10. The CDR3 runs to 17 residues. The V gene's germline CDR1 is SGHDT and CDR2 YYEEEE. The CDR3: CASSETSGGATTDTQYF. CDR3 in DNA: TGTGCCAGCAGCGAAACCAGCGGGGGGGCCACCACAGATACGCAGTATTTT.

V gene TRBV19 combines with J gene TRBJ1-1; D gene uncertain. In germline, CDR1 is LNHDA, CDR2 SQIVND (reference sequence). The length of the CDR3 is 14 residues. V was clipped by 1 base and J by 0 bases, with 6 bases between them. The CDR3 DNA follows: TGTGCCAGTAGTATAGGCCCTATGAACACTGAAGCTTTCTTT. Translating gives CASSIGPMNTEAFF.

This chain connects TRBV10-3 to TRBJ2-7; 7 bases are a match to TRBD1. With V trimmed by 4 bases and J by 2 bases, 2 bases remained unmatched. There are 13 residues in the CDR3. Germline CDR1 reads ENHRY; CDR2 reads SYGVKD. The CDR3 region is CAISADRTYEQYF. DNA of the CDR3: TGTGCCATCAGTGCGGACAGGACCTACGAGCAGTACTTC.

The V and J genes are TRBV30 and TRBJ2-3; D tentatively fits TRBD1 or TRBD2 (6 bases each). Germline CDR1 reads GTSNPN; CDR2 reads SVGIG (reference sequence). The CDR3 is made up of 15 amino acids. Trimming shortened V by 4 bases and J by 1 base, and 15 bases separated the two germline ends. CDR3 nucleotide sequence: TGTGCCTGGACTATGGGGGGCACGGGCACAGATACGCAGTATTTT. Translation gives CAWTMGGTGTDTQYF.

The CDR3 here is CASSVEGDYTYEQYF. The CDR3 bases are TGTGCCAGCAGCGTAGAGGGAGACTACACCTACGAGCAGTACTTC. The V gene is TRBV9, the J gene TRBJ2-7; possible D gene TRBD2, 5 bases. With 0 bases removed from V and 2 bases from J, the gap between germline ends came to 12 bases. The CDR3 length is 15 residues. CDR1 is SGDLS, CDR2 YYNGEE, per germline.

Here the CDR3 DNA reads TGCGCCAGCAGCCAAGTCGGAGGGGTGCAAGAGACCCAGTACTTC. This translates into CASSQVGGVQETQYF. The chain joins TRBV4-1 to TRBJ2-5; a weak D match, TRBD2 (6 bases). This CDR3 region has 15 residues. The germline gives CDR1 MGHRA, CDR2 YSYEKL. V lost 1 base to trimming and J lost 2 bases, with 11 bases between them.

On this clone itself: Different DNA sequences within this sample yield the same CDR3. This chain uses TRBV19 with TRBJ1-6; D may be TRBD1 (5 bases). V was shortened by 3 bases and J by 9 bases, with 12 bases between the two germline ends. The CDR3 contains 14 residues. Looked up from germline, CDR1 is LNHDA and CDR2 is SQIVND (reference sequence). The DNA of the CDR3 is TGTGCCAGTAGTATCGGGGGTTTGGGTTCACCCCTCCACTTT. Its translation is CASSIGGLGSPLHF.

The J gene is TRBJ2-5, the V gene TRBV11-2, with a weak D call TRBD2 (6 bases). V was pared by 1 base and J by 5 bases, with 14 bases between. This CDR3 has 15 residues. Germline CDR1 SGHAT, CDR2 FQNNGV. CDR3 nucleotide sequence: TGTGCCAGCAGCTTAGGGAGGGTCTTTCGGGAGACCCAGTACTTC. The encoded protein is CASSLGRVFRETQYF.

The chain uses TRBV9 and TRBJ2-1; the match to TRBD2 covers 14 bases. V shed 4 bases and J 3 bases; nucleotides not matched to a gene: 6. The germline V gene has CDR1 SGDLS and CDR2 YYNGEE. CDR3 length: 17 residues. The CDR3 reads CASSPRTSGGIYNEQFF. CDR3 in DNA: TGTGCCAGCAGCCCGAGGACTAGCGGGGGGATCTACAATGAGCAGTTCTTC.

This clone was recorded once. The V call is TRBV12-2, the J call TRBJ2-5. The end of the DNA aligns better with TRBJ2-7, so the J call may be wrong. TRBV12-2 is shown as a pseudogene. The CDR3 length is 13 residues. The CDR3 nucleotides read TGTGCAAGTATCCGGGACCGTTGGGACGAGCAGTACTTC. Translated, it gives CASIRDRWDEQYF.

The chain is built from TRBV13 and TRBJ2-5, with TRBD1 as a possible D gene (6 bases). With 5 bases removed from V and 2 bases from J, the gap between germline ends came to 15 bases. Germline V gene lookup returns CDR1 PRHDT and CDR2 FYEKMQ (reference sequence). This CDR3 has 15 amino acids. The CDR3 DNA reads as TGTGCCAGCAGCCATTCCCCGGACAGACAAGAGACCCAGTACTTC. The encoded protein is CASSHSPDRQETQYF.

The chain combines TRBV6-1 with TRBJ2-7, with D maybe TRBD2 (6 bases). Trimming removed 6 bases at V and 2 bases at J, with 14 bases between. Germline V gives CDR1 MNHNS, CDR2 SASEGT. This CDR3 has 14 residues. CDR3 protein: CASSLGSSPYEQYF. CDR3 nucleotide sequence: TGTGCCAGCAGCCTCGGGAGTAGCCCCTACGAGCAGTACTTC.

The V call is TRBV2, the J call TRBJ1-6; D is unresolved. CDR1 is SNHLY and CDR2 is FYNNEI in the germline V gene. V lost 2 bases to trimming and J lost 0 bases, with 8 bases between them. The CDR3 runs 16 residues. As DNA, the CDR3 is TGTGCCAGCAGTGAAATGAGGAGCTCCTATAATTCACCCCTCCACTTT. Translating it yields CASSEMRSSYNSPLHF.

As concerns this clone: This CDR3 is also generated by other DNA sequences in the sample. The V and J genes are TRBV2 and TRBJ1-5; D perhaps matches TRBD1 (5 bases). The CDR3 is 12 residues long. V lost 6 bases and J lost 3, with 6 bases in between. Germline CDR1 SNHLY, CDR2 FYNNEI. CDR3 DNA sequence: TGTGCCAGCAGGGGACTCAATCAGCCCCAGCATTTT. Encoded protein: CASRGLNQPQHF.

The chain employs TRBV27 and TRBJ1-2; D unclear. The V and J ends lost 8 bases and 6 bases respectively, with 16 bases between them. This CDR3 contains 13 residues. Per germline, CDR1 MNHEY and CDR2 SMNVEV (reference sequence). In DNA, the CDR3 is TGTGCCAGCCTAGGTCCTGGCTCACATGGCTACACCTTC. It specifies CASLGPGSHGYTF.